This T cell receptor (beta chain) was retrieved from a study of blood T cell repertoires in COVID-19. Looking at the study overall: The United States, Italy and Spain were the sources of the acute and convalescent COVID-19 samples. Sample material is recorded as cDNA or gDNA derived from T cells, B-cell-depleted T cells, or PBMCs.

Methods used by the authors: Counts of nucleated cells, estimated from reference gene primer amplification, were obtained. Sequenced by immunoSEQ multiplex PCR; TCRdb stores in-frame clones only, minus some. The V and J calls and clone size come from that table; D and trimming were worked out from the DNA. Of some 30,000 clones listed, about nine tenths are singletons. Germline-derived CDR1 and CDR2 are SGHAT and FQNNGV. The CDR3 spans 15 residues. The V gene end was trimmed by 5 bases and the J gene end by 3 bases; junction bases not matched to a gene: 6. This receptor was identified in a man aged 70-80 years with active or convalescent COVID-19. This chain connects TRBV11-2 to TRBJ2-1; 8 bases agree with TRBD2. Source material: peripheral blood. CDR3 sequence reads: CASSQGTRYYNEQFF. CDR3 nucleotides: TGTGCCAGCAGCCAAGGGACTAGATACTACAATGAGCAGTTCTTC.